This TCR beta chain was identified in a study of control samples from healthy donors and cancer patients. The method was immunoSEQ multiplex PCR; TCRdb's version includes in-frame clones alone and lacks a portion of them. The sample yields about 84,000 clones, 84% seen once. CDR1 is SQVTM, CDR2 ANQGSEA, per germline. V gave up 7 bases and J gave up 7 bases, with 16 bases separating them. The CDR3 sequence is 12 residues long. The source material was PBMCs. The chain carries TRBV29-1 and TRBJ2-5; D may be TRBD2 (6 bases). The clonotype was recovered from a man aged 55 to 70 with head and neck cancer. CDR3 in DNA: TGCAGCGCCCCCGGGGGATCCGGGACCCAGTACTTC. It encodes CSAPGGSGTQYF.